This record looks at one TCR beta chain sequence and its context. These data are taken from a study of blood T cell repertoires in COVID-19. As processed by the authors: Amplification of reference gene primers provided the estimated nucleated cell counts. Some clones are missing from TCRdb's copy, which holds only in-frame ones; the method was immunoSEQ multiplex PCR. That table gives V, J and clone size, and the DNA gave D and trimming. The sample has roughly 250,000 clones; approximately 90% are singletons. In germline, CDR1 is SGHNT, CDR2 YYREEE (reference sequence). The CDR3 extends over 14 amino acids. V trimming: 4 bases; J trimming: 4 bases; junction bases outside the gene matches: 7. Recruitment covered about 25 US areas and drew participants whose ages spanned about 18 to 90 years. Categorization into cohorts depended on clinical history that participants reported. Cohort 3 recovered donors had two negative PCRs, clearance, or symptom resolution.

This clonotype was sampled from a woman aged 18-35 years who had recovered from COVID-19. What was sequenced was PBMCs or T cells enriched from blood (not recorded which). The chain combines TRBV5-4 with TRBJ2-7, with TRBD1 identical over 8 bases. The CDR3 bases are TGTGCCAGCAGCCCCGGACAGGGAAATTACGAGCAGTACTTC. It yields the protein CASSPGQGNYEQYF.